These 27 T cell receptor beta chains originate from one sample sequenced in a study of blood T cell repertoires in COVID-19. Data came from immunoSEQ multiplex PCR; TCRdb stores just in-frame clones and leaves some out. The table includes 140,000 to 150,000 clones, about 84% detected once. Sequencing was done on a sample of peripheral blood. These receptors all come from a man aged 60 to 69 with active or convalescent COVID-19.

This chain links TRBV28 with TRBJ1-5; D may be TRBD1 (5 bases). Germline CDR1 is MDHEN and CDR2 is SYDVKM. The CDR3 spans 14 residues. Trimming removed 6 bases from V and 0 bases from J, with 9 bases in between. The CDR3 here is CASRVQVSNQPQHF. CDR3 DNA: TGTGCCAGCAGGGTACAGGTTAGCAATCAGCCCCAGCATTTT.

The CDR3 sequence: CASSVGGGFEYGYTF. The CDR3 DNA sequence: TGTGCCAGCAGCGTAGGTGGCGGCTTTGAGTATGGCTACACCTTC. The chain joins TRBV9 to TRBJ1-2; D is unclear. V lost 0 bases to trimming and J lost 5 bases, with 14 bases between them. Germline values: CDR1 SGDLS, CDR2 YYNGEE. The CDR3 has 15 residues.

This chain joins TRBV27 and TRBJ2-3; possibly TRBD2 for D (5 bases). The length of the CDR3 is 17 residues. V gave up 6 bases and J gave up 3 bases, with 22 bases separating them. Per the germline V gene, CDR1 is MNHEY and CDR2 is SMNVEV (reference sequence). The CDR3 region is CASSRPGLGWGTDTQYF. In DNA, the CDR3 is TGTGCCAGCAGCCGACCCGGACTTGGGTGGGGTACAGATACGCAGTATTTT.

The chain is built from TRBV24-1 and TRBJ2-5, with 10 positions matching TRBD2. The J segment lost 3 bases and the V segment lost 9 bases, leaving 12 bases of the junction unmatched. The CDR3 covers 16 residues. CDR1 and CDR2 from the germline V gene are KGHDR and SFDVKD. The CDR3: CATSRTRLAGEETQYF. The CDR3 bases are TGTGCCACCTCCCGTACCCGGCTAGCGGGAGAAGAGACCCAGTACTTC.

With respect to this clone: Distinct nucleotide sequences in the sample also encode this CDR3. V and J are TRBV18 and TRBJ2-7; D is unclear. Trimming shortened V by 3 bases and J by 5 bases, and 8 bases separated the two germline ends. This CDR3 contains 12 residues. Germline V gene data show CDR1 as KGHSH and CDR2 as LQKENI. For the CDR3, the DNA is TGTGCCAGCTCACCGGGTGGAGACGAGCAGTACTTC. Translated: CASSPGGDEQYF. Full variable domain (missing parts from reference TRBV18 and TRBJ2-7): NAGVMQNPRHLVRRRGQEARLRCSPMKGHSHVYWYRQLPEEGLKFMVYLQKENIIDESGMPKERFSAEFPKEGPSILRIQQVVRGDSAAYFCASSPGGDEQYFGPGTRLTVT.

This clone has a handful of counts. Other DNA sequences within the sample encode an identical CDR3. V and J are TRBV19 and TRBJ1-5, with D perhaps TRBD1 (6 bases). This CDR3 spans 13 amino acids. CDR1 is LNHDA, CDR2 SQIVND, per germline (reference sequence). The germline V and J ends were trimmed by 7 bases and 5 bases, with 12 bases remaining between them. The CDR3 coding sequence is TGTGCCAGTAAGCGGCAGGGGCATCAGCCCCAGCATTTT. Protein sequence: CASKRQGHQPQHF. Full variable domain (missing parts from reference TRBV19 and TRBJ1-5): DGGITQSPKYLFRKEGQNVTLSCEQNLNHDAMYWYRQDPGQGLRLIYYSQIVNDFQKGDIAEGYSVSREKKESFPLTVTSAQKNPTAFYLCASKRQGHQPQHFGDGTRLSIL.

This clone was detected only once. V is TRBV28 and J is TRBJ2-7; tentative D call: TRBD2 (6 bases). Per germline, CDR1 MDHEN and CDR2 SYDVKM. The CDR3 runs to 14 residues. With 8 bases removed from V and 2 bases from J, the gap between germline ends came to 16 bases. In DNA, the CDR3 is TGTGCCAGCCACCCGGAGGGGAAACCCTACGAGCAGTACTTC. Translating gives CASHPEGKPYEQYF.

The V call is TRBV5-3, the J call TRBJ2-7; D remains unclear. TRBV5-3 is an ORF, with its function uncertain. V gave up 1 base and J gave up 2 bases, with 19 bases separating them. This CDR3 has 17 amino acids. The DNA for the CDR3 is TGTGCCAGAAGCTTGTATTACGCAGATCCAACCCCCTACGAGCAGTACTTC. This sequence encodes CARSLYYADPTPYEQYF.

The gene calls are TRBV5-1 and TRBJ2-5, with D uncertain. V lost 0 bases to trimming and J lost 4 bases, with 10 bases between them. In germline, CDR1 is SGHRS, CDR2 YFSETQ. The CDR3 consists of 14 residues. Here the CDR3 DNA reads TGCGCCAGCAGCTTGGGGTGGAGTGGAGAGACCCAGTACTTC. It codes for CASSLGWSGETQYF.

The J gene is TRBJ2-1, the V gene TRBV24-1; D is possibly TRBD1 (6 bases). Germline V CDR1 and CDR2: KGHDR, SFDVKD. CDR3 size: 16 residues. Between the trimmed V and J ends, which lost 4 bases and 0 bases, there was a span of 12 bases. Written as DNA, the CDR3 is TGTGCCACCAGTGACCCCTTGGACAGCTCCTACAATGAGCAGTTCTTC. It yields the protein CATSDPLDSSYNEQFF.

V usage is TRBV7-8 and J usage is TRBJ2-5; TRBD2 might be the D (5 bases). From germline, CDR1 is SGHVS and CDR2 FQNEAQ. The V and J ends lost 2 bases and 1 base respectively, with 8 bases between them. The CDR3 runs 14 residues. The CDR3 region has the DNA TGTGCCAGCAGCTTACATGAGGGCCAAGAGACCCAGTACTTC. Translated: CASSLHEGQETQYF.

The chain carries TRBV18 and TRBJ1-6; D remains unclear. Trimming pared 4 bases from V and 5 bases from J, leaving 6 bases between. Looked up from germline, CDR1 is KGHSH and CDR2 is LQKENI. CDR3 length equals 13 residues. CDR3 nucleotides: TGTGCCAGCTCACACCTAGATAATTCACCCCTCCACTTT. Protein sequence: CASSHLDNSPLHF. Filled out from reference TRBV18 and TRBJ1-6, the complete variable domain reads NAGVMQNPRHLVRRRGQEARLRCSPMKGHSHVYWYRQLPEEGLKFMVYLQKENIIDESGMPKERFSAEFPKEGPSILRIQQVVRGDSAAYFCASSHLDNSPLHFGNGTRLTVT.

This chain connects TRBV23-1 to TRBJ2-1; 10 bases are shared with TRBD2. TRBV23-1 is reported as an ORF; its role is uncertain. This CDR3 has 19 residues. The J segment lost 7 bases and the V segment lost 0 bases, leaving 15 bases of the junction unmatched. Written as DNA, the CDR3 is TGCGCCAGCAGTCAATCAGCCAGCGGGAGGGTCGGGGAAGGGAATGAGCAGTTCTTC. Translating gives CASSQSASGRVGEGNEQFF.

The chain couples TRBV13 to TRBJ2-3; D possibly corresponds to TRBD1 (6 bases). The CDR3 is made up of 14 amino acids. Trimming took off 4 bases at V and 2 bases at J, with 10 bases between the two ends. The germline gives CDR1 PRHDT, CDR2 FYEKMQ (reference sequence). CDR3 in amino acids: CASSSGQSTDTQYF. CDR3 DNA: TGTGCCAGCAGCTCTGGACAGTCCACAGATACGCAGTATTTT.

This sequence joins TRBV18 and TRBJ2-7, with TRBD1 matching 12 bases. V lost 1 base and J lost 5; bases outside the gene matches: 3. CDR3 size: 15 residues. In germline, CDR1 is KGHSH, CDR2 LQKENI. In DNA form, the CDR3 reads TGTGCCAGCTCACCACGGGGGACAGGGGGCCACGAGCAGTACTTC. It specifies CASSPRGTGGHEQYF.

V and J are TRBV7-6 and TRBJ1-2; 8 bases are a match to TRBD1. CDR1 is SGHVS and CDR2 is FNYEAQ in the germline V gene. The CDR3 sequence is 13 residues long. J was trimmed by 8 bases and V by 2 bases; bases with no gene match: 4. Here the CDR3 DNA reads TGTGCCAGCAGCTTACAGGGGGCGGGAGGCTACACCTTC. It codes for CASSLQGAGGYTF. Looking up the rest from reference TRBV7-6 and TRBJ1-2 gives the full variable domain: GAGVSQSPRYKVTKRGQDVALRCDPISGHVSLYWYRQALGQGPEFLTYFNYEAQQDKSGLPNDRFSAERPEGSISTLTIQRTEQRDSAMYRCASSLQGAGGYTFGSGTRLTVV.

The chain couples TRBV7-3 to TRBJ2-7, with TRBD1 identical over 8 bases. The CDR3 covers 15 residues. V lost 1 base to trimming and J lost 2 bases; unmatched junction nucleotides: 4. The germline gives CDR1 SGHTA, CDR2 FQGTGA. The CDR3 nucleotides are TGTGCCAGCAGCTTAATGTCAGGGGGCACCTACGAGCAGTACTTC. Its protein product is CASSLMSGGTYEQYF. Looking up the rest from reference TRBV7-3 and TRBJ2-7 gives the full variable domain: GAGVSQTPSNKVTEKGKYVELRCDPISGHTALYWYRQSLGQGPEFLIYFQGTGAADDSGLPNDRFFAVRPEGSVSTLKIQRTERGDSAVYLCASSLMSGGTYEQYFGPGTRLTVT.

A few counts support this clone. In the same sample, other DNA sequences code for this CDR3. The chain uses TRBV7-2 and TRBJ2-3; 8 nucleotides align to TRBD1. This CDR3 is built from 15 residues. CDR1 SGHTA and CDR2 FQGNSA come from the germline V gene. V lost 6 bases and J lost 3; bases outside the gene matches: 8. The CDR3 loop is CASSQDRGKTDTQYF. The CDR3 DNA sequence: TGTGCCAGCAGTCAAGACAGGGGCAAGACAGATACGCAGTATTTT.

This chain connects TRBV12-5 to TRBJ2-3, with TRBD1 matching 7 bases. The CDR3 covers 17 residues. Germline V gives CDR1 LGHNT, CDR2 FRNRAP. Trimming took 1 base from V and 4 from J; bases not matched to a gene: 11. The CDR3 here is CASGLARQGTVPDTQYF. The CDR3 nucleotides are TGTGCTAGTGGTTTGGCAAGACAGGGAACGGTCCCAGATACGCAGTATTTT.

This clone showed up just once. J is TRBJ1-6 and V is TRBV6-6; unclear D gene. This CDR3 contains 15 residues. V dropped 6 bases and J dropped 1 base, with 10 bases sitting between them. Per germline, CDR1 MNHNY and CDR2 SVGAGI (reference sequence). Here the CDR3 reads CASSQTRSYNSPLHF. The CDR3 DNA is TGTGCCAGCAGCCAAACTAGATCCTATAATTCACCCCTCCACTTT.

This clone has a handful of counts. The rearrangement links TRBV6-5 to TRBJ2-7, with a weak D call TRBD2 (5 bases). The germline V gene encodes CDR1 MNHEY and CDR2 SVGAGI. Trimming removed 6 bases from V and 6 bases from J, with 15 bases in between. CDR3 size: 13 residues. CDR3 sequence reads: CASRGLRETEQYF. The CDR3 DNA is TGTGCCAGCAGGGGCCTTCGGGAAACCGAGCAGTACTTC.

The chain recombines TRBV10-3 with TRBJ1-4; 12 nucleotides match TRBD1. Germline CDR1 reads ENHRY; CDR2 reads SYGVKD. The V and J ends lost 3 bases and 8 bases, in that order; junction bases with no gene match: 7. This CDR3 contains 16 residues. CDR3 nucleotides: TGTGCCATCAGTGATTCCGCCGGGACAGGGGGCGAAAAACTGTTTTTT. Translated: CAISDSAGTGGEKLFF.

The gene calls are TRBV28 and TRBJ2-2; tentatively, D is TRBD2 (6 bases). Germline values: CDR1 MDHEN, CDR2 SYDVKM. V shed 8 bases and J shed 4 bases, with 14 bases lying between them. CDR3 length equals 14 residues. The CDR3 loop reads CASRRDLGTGELFF. The CDR3 DNA reads as TGTGCCAGCCGGAGGGATTTGGGCACCGGGGAGCTGTTTTTT. The whole variable domain, remainder taken from reference TRBV28 and TRBJ2-2, is DVKVTQSSRYLVKRTGEKVFLECVQDMDHENMFWYRQDPGLGLRLIYFSYDVKMKEKGDIPEGYSVSREKKERFSLILESASTNQTSMYLCASRRDLGTGELFFGEGSRLTVL.

The CDR3 loop reads CASSKTRAETQYF. The CDR3 DNA follows: TGTGCCAGTAGTAAGACCCGAGCGGAGACCCAGTACTTC. This rearrangement joins TRBV19 to TRBJ2-5, with D uncertain. The germline V and J ends were trimmed by 4 bases and 5 bases, with 11 bases remaining between them. This CDR3 is built from 13 residues. Germline values: CDR1 LNHDA, CDR2 SQIVND (reference sequence).

This sequence joins TRBV7-6 and TRBJ2-2, with 11 bases lining up with TRBD2. CDR1 SGHVS and CDR2 FNYEAQ come from the germline V gene. The V and J ends lost 5 bases and 6 bases, in that order; junction bases with no gene match: 5. The CDR3 sequence is 15 residues long. As DNA, the CDR3 is TGTGCCAGCAGCCAGACTAGCGGGAAGGCCGGGGAGCTGTTTTTT. Amino acids: CASSQTSGKAGELFF.

This clone appeared a single time. The chain couples TRBV29-1 to TRBJ2-1; 8 bases agree with TRBD1. CDR3 length: 14 residues. V trimming: 8 bases; J trimming: 4 bases; junction bases outside the gene matches: 10. Germline CDR1 reads SQVTM; CDR2 reads ANQGSEA. The CDR3 here is CSYHSGQGYNEQFF. The CDR3 DNA reads as TGCAGCTATCATAGCGGACAGGGTTACAATGAGCAGTTCTTC.

The CDR3 DNA is TGTGCCACCAGTGAGACAGGGCTCAACTATGGCTACACCTTC. Residues: CATSETGLNYGYTF. The chain uses TRBV24-1 and TRBJ1-2, with 7 bases lining up with TRBD1. CDR1 is KGHDR, CDR2 SFDVKD, per germline. CDR3 length: 14 amino acids. V trimming: 4 bases; J trimming: 2 bases; junction bases outside the gene matches: 3.